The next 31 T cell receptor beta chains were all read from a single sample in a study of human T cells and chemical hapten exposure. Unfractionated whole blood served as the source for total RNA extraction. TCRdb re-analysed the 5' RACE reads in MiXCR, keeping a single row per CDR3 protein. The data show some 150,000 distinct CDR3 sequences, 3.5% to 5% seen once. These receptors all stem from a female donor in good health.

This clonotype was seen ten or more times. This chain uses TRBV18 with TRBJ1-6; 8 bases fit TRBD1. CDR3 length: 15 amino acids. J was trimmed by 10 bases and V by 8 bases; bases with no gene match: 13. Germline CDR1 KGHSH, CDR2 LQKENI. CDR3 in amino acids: CASSSQQGGSSPLHF. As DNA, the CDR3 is TGTGCCAGCAGCTCCCAACAGGGGGGGAGCTCACCCCTCCACTTT.

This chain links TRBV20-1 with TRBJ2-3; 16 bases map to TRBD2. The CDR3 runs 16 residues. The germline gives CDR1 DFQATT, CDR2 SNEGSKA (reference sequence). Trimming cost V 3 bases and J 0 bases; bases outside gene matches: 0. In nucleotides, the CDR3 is TGCAGTGCTAGGGGACTAGCGGGGGGGAGCACAGATACGCAGTATTTT. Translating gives CSARGLAGGSTDTQYF.

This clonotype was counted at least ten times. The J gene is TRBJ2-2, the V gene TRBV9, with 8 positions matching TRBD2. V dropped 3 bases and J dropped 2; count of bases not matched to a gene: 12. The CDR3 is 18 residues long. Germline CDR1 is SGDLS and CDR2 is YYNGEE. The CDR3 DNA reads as TGTGCCAGCAGCGCGAGAGGTCTAGCGGGCTCAAACACCGGGGAGCTGTTTTTT. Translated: CASSARGLAGSNTGELFF.

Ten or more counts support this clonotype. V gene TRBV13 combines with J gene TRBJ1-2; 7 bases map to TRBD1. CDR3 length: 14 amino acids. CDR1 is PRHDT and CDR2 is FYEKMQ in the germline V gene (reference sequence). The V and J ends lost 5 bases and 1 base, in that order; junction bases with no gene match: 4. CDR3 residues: CASSPTGRNYGYTF. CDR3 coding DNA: TGTGCCAGCAGCCCGACAGGGCGTAACTATGGCTACACCTTC.

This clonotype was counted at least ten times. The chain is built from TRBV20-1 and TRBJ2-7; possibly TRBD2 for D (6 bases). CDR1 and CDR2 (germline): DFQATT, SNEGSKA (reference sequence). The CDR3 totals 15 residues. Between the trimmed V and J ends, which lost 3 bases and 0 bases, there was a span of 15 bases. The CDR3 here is CSASLFGGSSYEQYF. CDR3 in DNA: TGCAGTGCTAGCCTCTTCGGGGGAAGCTCCTACGAGCAGTACTTC.

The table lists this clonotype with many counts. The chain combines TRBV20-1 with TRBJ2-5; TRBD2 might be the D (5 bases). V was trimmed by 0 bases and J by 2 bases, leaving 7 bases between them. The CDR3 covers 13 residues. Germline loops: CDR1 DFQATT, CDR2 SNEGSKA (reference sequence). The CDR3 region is CSARDGLQETQYF. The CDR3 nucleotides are TGCAGTGCTAGAGACGGACTGCAAGAGACCCAGTACTTC.

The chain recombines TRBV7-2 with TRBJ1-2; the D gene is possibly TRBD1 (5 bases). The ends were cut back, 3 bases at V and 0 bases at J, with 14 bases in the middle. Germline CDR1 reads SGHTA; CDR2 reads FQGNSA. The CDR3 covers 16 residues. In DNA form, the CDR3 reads TGTGCCAGCAGCTTGGGACGTCGCATTGCTAACTATGGCTACACCTTC. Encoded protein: CASSLGRRIANYGYTF.

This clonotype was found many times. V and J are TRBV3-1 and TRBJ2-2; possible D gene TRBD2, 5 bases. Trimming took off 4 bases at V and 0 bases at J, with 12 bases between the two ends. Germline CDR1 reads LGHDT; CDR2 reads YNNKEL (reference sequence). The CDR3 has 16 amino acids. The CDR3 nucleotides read TGTGCCAGCAGCCCACTCGGGGTTCCGAACACCGGGGAGCTGTTTTTT. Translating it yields CASSPLGVPNTGELFF.

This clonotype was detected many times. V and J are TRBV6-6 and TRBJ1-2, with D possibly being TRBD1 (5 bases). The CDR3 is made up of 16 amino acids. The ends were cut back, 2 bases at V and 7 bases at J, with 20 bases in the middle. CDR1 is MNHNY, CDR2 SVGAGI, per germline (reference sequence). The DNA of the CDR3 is TGTGCCAGCAGTTACCCGCTCCCCGGGGGTTTGGCTGGCTACACCTTC. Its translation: CASSYPLPGGLAGYTF.

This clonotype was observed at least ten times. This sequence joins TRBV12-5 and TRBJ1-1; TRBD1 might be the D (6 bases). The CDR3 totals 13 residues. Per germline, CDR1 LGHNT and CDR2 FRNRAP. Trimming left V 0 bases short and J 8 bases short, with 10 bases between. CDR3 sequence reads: CASGLVRGAEAFF. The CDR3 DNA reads TGTGCTAGTGGTTTGGTACGGGGGGCGGAAGCTTTCTTT.

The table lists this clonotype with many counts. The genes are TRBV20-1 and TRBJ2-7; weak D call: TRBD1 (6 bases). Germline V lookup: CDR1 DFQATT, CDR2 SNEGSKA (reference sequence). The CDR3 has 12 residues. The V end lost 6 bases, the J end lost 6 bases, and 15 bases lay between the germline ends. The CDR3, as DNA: TGCAGTGCAAATCCCACAGGGAGCGAGCAGTACTTC. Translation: CSANPTGSEQYF.

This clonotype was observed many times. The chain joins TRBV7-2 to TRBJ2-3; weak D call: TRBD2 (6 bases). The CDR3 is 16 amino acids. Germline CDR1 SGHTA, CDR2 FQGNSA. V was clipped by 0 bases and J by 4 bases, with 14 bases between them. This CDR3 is CASSLAPGGSADTQYF. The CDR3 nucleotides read TGTGCCAGCAGCTTAGCCCCCGGAGGGAGTGCAGATACGCAGTATTTT.

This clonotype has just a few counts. CDR3: CASSPARDPDSDTQYF. The CDR3 DNA sequence: TGTGCCAGCAGCCCTGCGAGGGACCCCGACTCCGATACGCAGTATTTT. V is TRBV21-1 and J is TRBJ2-3; TRBD2 reflects the table's D call only, with no check against the DNA. TRBV21-1 is listed as a pseudogene. The CDR3 runs to 16 residues.

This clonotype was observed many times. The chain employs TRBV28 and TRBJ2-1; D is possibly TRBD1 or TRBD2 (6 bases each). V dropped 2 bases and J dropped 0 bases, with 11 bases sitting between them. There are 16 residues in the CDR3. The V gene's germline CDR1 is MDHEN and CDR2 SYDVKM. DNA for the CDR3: TGTGCCAGCAGTTTACCGGGGGCAACCTCCTACAATGAGCAGTTCTTC. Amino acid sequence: CASSLPGATSYNEQFF.

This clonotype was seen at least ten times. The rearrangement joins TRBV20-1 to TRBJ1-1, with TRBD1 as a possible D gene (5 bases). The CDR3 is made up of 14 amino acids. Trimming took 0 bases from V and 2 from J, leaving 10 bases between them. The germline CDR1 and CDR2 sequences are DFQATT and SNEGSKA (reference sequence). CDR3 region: CSAREGGFNTEAFF. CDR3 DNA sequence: TGCAGTGCTAGAGAGGGGGGGTTTAACACTGAAGCTTTCTTT.

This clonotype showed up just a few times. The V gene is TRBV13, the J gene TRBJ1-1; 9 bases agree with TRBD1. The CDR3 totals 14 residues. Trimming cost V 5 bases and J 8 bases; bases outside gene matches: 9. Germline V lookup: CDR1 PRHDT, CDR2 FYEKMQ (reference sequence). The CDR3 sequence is CASSPGTGRGEAFF. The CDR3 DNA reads TGTGCCAGCAGCCCAGGGACAGGGAGGGGGGAAGCTTTCTTT.

CDR3 amino acids: CASSLRRAGGNEQFF. CDR3 in DNA: TGTGCCAGCAGCTTAAGACGAGCGGGGGGCAATGAGCAGTTCTTC. The chain carries TRBV7-3 and TRBJ2-1; 9 bases map to TRBD2. Germline lookup yields CDR1 SGHTA and CDR2 FQGTGA. V lost 1 base and J lost 6; bases outside the gene matches: 4. The CDR3 extends over 15 amino acids.

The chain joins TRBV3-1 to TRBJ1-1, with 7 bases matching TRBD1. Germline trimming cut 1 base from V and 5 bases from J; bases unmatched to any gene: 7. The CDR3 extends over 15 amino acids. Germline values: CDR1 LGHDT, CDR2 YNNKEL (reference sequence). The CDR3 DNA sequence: TGTGCCAGCAGCCAAGTGCTCAGGGGGGGAACTGAAGCTTTCTTT. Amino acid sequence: CASSQVLRGGTEAFF.

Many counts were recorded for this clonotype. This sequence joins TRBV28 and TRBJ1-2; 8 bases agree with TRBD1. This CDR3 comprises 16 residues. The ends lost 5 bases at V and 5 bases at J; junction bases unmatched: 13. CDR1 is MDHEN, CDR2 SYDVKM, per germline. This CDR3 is CASSPPDRVLNYGYTF. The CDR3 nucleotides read TGTGCCAGCAGTCCACCGGACAGGGTGCTAAATTATGGCTACACCTTC.

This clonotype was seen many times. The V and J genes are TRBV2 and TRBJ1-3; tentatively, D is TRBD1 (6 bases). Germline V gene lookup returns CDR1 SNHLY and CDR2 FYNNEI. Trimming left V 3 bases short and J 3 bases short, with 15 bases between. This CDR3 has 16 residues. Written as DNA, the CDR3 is TGTGCCAGCAGTGATCGGCAGGGGAGGGGTGGAAACACCATATATTTT. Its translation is CASSDRQGRGGNTIYF.

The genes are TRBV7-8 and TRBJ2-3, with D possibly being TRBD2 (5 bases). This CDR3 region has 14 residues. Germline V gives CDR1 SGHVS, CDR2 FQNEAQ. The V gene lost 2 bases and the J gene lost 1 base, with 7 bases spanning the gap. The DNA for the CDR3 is TGTGCCAGCAGCTTACGGCGGGGCACAGATACGCAGTATTTT. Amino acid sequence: CASSLRRGTDTQYF.

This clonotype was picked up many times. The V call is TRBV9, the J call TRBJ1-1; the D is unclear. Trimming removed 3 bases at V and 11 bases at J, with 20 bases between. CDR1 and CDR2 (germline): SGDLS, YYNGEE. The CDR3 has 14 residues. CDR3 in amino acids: CASSALIPEDRAFF. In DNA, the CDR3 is TGTGCCAGCAGCGCCCTAATACCCGAAGATAGGGCTTTCTTT.

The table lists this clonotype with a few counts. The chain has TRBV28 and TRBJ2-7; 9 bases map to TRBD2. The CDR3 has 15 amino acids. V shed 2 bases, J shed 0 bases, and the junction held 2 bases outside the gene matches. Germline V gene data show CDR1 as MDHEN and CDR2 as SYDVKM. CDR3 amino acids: CASSLAGGISYEQYF. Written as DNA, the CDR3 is TGTGCCAGCAGTTTAGCGGGGGGGATCTCCTACGAGCAGTACTTC.

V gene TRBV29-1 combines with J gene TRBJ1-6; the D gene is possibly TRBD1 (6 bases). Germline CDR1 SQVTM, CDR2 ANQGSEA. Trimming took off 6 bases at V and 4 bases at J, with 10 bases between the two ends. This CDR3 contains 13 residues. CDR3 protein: CSVGTTYNSPLHF. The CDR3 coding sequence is TGCAGCGTCGGGACAACTTATAATTCACCCCTCCACTTT.

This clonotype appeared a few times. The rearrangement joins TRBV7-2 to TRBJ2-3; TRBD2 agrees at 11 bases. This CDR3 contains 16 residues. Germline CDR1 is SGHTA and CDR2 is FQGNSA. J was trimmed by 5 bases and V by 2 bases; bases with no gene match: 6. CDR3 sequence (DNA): TGTGCCAGCAGCTTATTCGGCCTAGCGGGGGGAGATACGCAGTATTTT. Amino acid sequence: CASSLFGLAGGDTQYF. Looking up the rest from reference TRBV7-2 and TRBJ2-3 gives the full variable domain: GAGVSQSPSNKVTEKGKDVELRCDPISGHTALYWYRQSLGQGLEFLIYFQGNSAPDKSGLPSDRFSAERTGGSVSTLTIQRTQQEDSAVYLCASSLFGLAGGDTQYFGPGTRLTVL.

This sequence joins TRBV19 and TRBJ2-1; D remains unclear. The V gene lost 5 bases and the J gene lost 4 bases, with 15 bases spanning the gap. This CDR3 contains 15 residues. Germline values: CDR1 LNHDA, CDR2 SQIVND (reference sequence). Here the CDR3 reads CASSPITAVYNEQFF. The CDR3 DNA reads TGTGCCAGTAGTCCTATTACGGCGGTTTACAATGAGCAGTTCTTC.

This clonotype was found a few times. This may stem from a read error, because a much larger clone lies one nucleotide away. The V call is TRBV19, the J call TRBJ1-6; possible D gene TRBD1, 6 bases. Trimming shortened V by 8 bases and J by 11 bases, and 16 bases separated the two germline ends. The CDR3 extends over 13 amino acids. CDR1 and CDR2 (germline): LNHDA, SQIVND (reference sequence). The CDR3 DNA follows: TGTGCCAGTCGGGGGGCGGCCAATGCACCCCTCCACTTT. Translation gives CASRGAANAPLHF.

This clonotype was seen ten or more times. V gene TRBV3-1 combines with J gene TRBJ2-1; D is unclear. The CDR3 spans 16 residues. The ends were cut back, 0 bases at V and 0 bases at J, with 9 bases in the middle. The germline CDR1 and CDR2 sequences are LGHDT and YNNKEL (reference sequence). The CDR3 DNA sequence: TGTGCCAGCAGCCAAGATTTTGAAGTCTCCTACAATGAGCAGTTCTTC. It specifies CASSQDFEVSYNEQFF.

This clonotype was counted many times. The CDR3 coding sequence is TGTTCTATGGACAGGGTAACGGAGAATGAGCAGTTCTTC. This gives the protein CSMDRVTENEQFF. The rearrangement links TRBV7-9 to TRBJ2-1; 8 bases fit TRBD1. This CDR3 region has 13 residues. Germline CDR1 and CDR2: SEHNR and FQNEAQ (reference sequence). The full variable domain, with the rest looked up from reference TRBV7-9 and TRBJ2-1, is DTGVSQNPRHKITKRGQNVTFRCDPISEHNRLYWYRQTLGQGPEFLTYFQNEAQLEKSRLLSDRFSAERPKGSFSTLEIQRTEQGDSAMYLCSMDRVTENEQFFGPGTRLTVL.

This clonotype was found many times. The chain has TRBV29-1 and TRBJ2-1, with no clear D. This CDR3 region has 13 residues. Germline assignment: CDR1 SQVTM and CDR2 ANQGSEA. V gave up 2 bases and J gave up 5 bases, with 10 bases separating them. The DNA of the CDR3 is TGCAGCGTTGAAATCAACTTCAACAATGAGCAGTTCTTC. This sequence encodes CSVEINFNNEQFF.

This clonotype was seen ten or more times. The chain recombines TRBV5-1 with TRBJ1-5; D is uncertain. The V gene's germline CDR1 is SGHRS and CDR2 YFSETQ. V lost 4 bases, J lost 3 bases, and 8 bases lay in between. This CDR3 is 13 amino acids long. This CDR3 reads CASSPDVNQPQHF. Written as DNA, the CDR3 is TGCGCCAGCAGCCCGGACGTCAATCAGCCCCAGCATTTT.